This T cell receptor beta chain was sequenced in a study of siplizumab effects on memory and regulatory T cells. Study-level findings and limits: Assignment of a naive or memory phenotype failed for roughly 80-95% of the proliferating CD4+ or CD8+ clones. Naive T cells seemed more diverse than memory cells; they also seemed major alloresponse contributors.

Assays were performed on 95,000 to 100,000 TCR templates per sample. The assay was immunoSEQ multiplex PCR, and TCRdb's table has in-frame clones only and misses some. The sample carries 100,000 to 120,000 clones, 92% recorded once. Trimming left V 6 bases short and J 6 bases short, with 12 bases between. The germline gives CDR1 MNHEY, CDR2 SVGAGI. The CDR3 consists of 13 residues. About this clone itself: Antigen specificity is unknown.

The sequenced material came from CD4+ T cells sorted from blood. The TCR sequence derives from a human donor in good health. The rearrangement links TRBV6-5 to TRBJ2-1; a possible D gene is TRBD2 (5 bases). This chain's CDR3 is CASRVASGNEQFF. As DNA, the CDR3 is TGTGCCAGCAGGGTAGCGTCTGGCAATGAGCAGTTCTTC.